This T cell receptor beta chain was retrieved from a study of blood T cell repertoires in COVID-19. In the study's own analysis: Scientists estimated how many nucleated cells there were by amplifying reference gene primers. Profiling relied on immunoSEQ multiplex PCR, and the TCRdb table lists in-frame clones only, not all of them. V, J and clone size derive from that table, while D and trimming were established from the DNA sequence. The table has over 350,000 clones, around 87% seen once; the top ten hold around 0.91%. Trimming at V came to 4 bases and at J to 3 bases, leaving 3 bases not matched to a gene. Looked up from germline, CDR1 is SGHAT and CDR2 is FQNNGV. The CDR3 has 14 residues.

This chain joins TRBV11-2 and TRBJ2-7; 10 nucleotides match TRBD1. The specimen was PBMCs or T cells enriched from blood (not recorded which). This TCR came from a woman aged 30 to 39 with acute COVID-19. Here the CDR3 reads CASSSGTGDYEQYF. For the CDR3, the DNA is TGTGCCAGCAGCTCCGGGACAGGGGACTACGAGCAGTACTTC.